This TCR beta chain came from a study of cytomegalovirus exposure and HLA in healthy donors. Study background: 81% of 398 genotyped donors fell in the Caucasian-associated ancestry cluster. Points from the study as a whole: Among immune exposure information, only CMV serostatus was available. Trimming of TCR beta V- and J-genes showed a link, identified in a later analysis, to a missense DCLRE1C variant.

As regards this clone: Its specificity is unknown.

13 Jbeta primers and 60 Vbeta primers were used for the PCR. Methods used by the authors: A later analysis counted approximately 88 million unique TCR beta chains, some 11 million shared. The data were produced by immunoSEQ multiplex PCR, yet TCRdb's version contains in-frame clones alone and is incomplete. V and J calls and clone size are given by that table; D and trimming were obtained from the DNA. This repertoire includes about 160,000 clones. Germline V gives CDR1 WNHNN, CDR2 SYGVQD (reference sequence). The CDR3 runs to 14 residues. J was trimmed by 4 bases and V by 3 bases; bases with no gene match: 6.

The specimen was PBMCs. This receptor was obtained from a woman in her fifties or sixties in good health and CMV-seronegative. The genes are TRBV10-1 and TRBJ2-7, with TRBD1 matching over 7 bases. The CDR3 DNA is TGCGCCAGCAGTGACTCACAGGGGAATTACGAGCAGTACTTC. Amino acid sequence: CASSDSQGNYEQYF.